The 20 T cell receptor beta chains below come from one sample, sequenced in a study of blood T cells in healthy people across ages. Primed by a sample-barcoded 5' primer and a J-beta primer mix, a second PCR proceeded for about 6 to 11 cycles. A single record per CDR3 protein comes from TCRdb applying MiXCR to the 5' RACE reads. This sample yields just over 1 million distinct CDR3 sequences, of which over 35% are seen a single time; 15% to 20% belongs to the top ten. What was sequenced was blood. The origin of the receptors is a woman aged 55-70 years in good health.

As for this clonotype: It may be a read error: a sequence one base away is much more abundant. The chain joins TRBV4-2 to TRBJ2-1; 8 nucleotides align to TRBD2. Germline-derived CDR1 and CDR2 are LGHNA and YNFKEQ. The CDR3 is 13 amino acids. V was pared by 1 base and J by 14 bases, with 7 bases of the junction left unmatched. The CDR3 here is CASSQGGTGGKFF. For the CDR3, the DNA is TGTGCCAGCAGCCAAGGTGGGACGGGAGGGAAGTTCTTC.

The V call is TRBV4-2, the J call TRBJ1-2, with D unresolved. There are 15 residues in the CDR3. Between the trimmed V and J ends, which lost 1 base and 6 bases, there was a span of 15 bases. The germline gives CDR1 LGHNA, CDR2 YNFKEQ. The CDR3 region has the DNA TGTGCCAGCAGCCAAGTAGGCCGCATCAACGATGGCTACACCTTC. It codes for CASSQVGRINDGYTF.

This rearrangement joins TRBV29-1 to TRBJ2-7; D is possibly TRBD2 (5 bases). Germline CDR1 SQVTM, CDR2 ANQGSEA. Trimming stripped 3 bases from V and 3 bases from J, with 12 bases between. This CDR3 region has 13 residues. This CDR3 reads CSVEVGSGYEQYF. The CDR3 DNA reads TGCAGCGTTGAGGTGGGAAGCGGCTACGAGCAGTACTTC.

This clonotype occurred a few times. The J gene is TRBJ1-2, the V gene TRBV6-5; possible D gene TRBD1, 5 bases. The CDR3 is made up of 13 amino acids. Per germline, CDR1 MNHEY and CDR2 SVGAGI. V gave up 6 bases and J gave up 6 bases, with 14 bases separating them. CDR3 protein: CASSLDEGNGYTF. Here the CDR3 DNA reads TGTGCCAGCAGCCTCGACGAGGGGAATGGCTACACCTTC.

Only a few counts were recorded for this clonotype. The V gene is TRBV3-1, the J gene TRBJ2-5; no firm D call. The CDR3 sequence is 16 residues long. The V end was cut by 2 bases, the J end by 5 bases, with 18 bases between. Germline CDR1 reads LGHDT; CDR2 reads YNNKEL (reference sequence). The CDR3 DNA follows: TGTGCCAGCAGCCAACGTCAAGGCTTAGCCAGGGAGACCCAGTACTTC. Protein: CASSQRQGLARETQYF.

The chain recombines TRBV27 with TRBJ2-7; TRBD1 matches at 9 bases. Looked up from germline, CDR1 is MNHEY and CDR2 is SMNVEV (reference sequence). This CDR3 is built from 16 residues. V lost 6 bases and J lost 7; bases outside the gene matches: 16. This chain's CDR3 is CASSPVGTGIVNEQYF. CDR3 in DNA: TGTGCCAGCAGCCCTGTCGGGACAGGGATCGTCAATGAGCAGTACTTC.

The V gene is TRBV15, the J gene TRBJ2-7; TRBD1 aligns across 8 bases. Trimming took 2 bases from V and 3 from J; bases not matched to a gene: 6. CDR3 size: 15 residues. CDR1 is LNHNV and CDR2 is YYDKDF in the germline V gene (reference sequence). CDR3 protein: CATSRTGQEVYEQYF. The CDR3 nucleotides are TGTGCCACCAGCAGAACGGGACAGGAAGTCTACGAGCAGTACTTC.

This sequence joins TRBV7-9 and TRBJ2-1; D is possibly TRBD1 or TRBD2 (6 bases each). This CDR3 is built from 15 residues. Germline V gene data show CDR1 as SEHNR and CDR2 as FQNEAQ (reference sequence). With 5 bases removed from V and 9 bases from J, the gap between germline ends came to 20 bases. In DNA form, the CDR3 reads TGTGCCAGCAGCCCGGGGGCACACAGGGTCGGTGAGCAGTTCTTC. Translating it yields CASSPGAHRVGEQFF.

The rearrangement uses TRBV28 and TRBJ2-5; tentatively, D is TRBD1 (6 bases). Trimming left V 1 base short and J 11 bases short, with 11 bases between. CDR3 size: 12 residues. The germline gives CDR1 MDHEN, CDR2 SYDVKM. This CDR3 reads CASSLLGQTQYF. CDR3 bases: TGTGCCAGCAGTTTATTGGGACAAACGCAGTACTTC.

The chain couples TRBV5-1 to TRBJ2-1; a possible D gene is TRBD1 (6 bases). CDR3 length: 14 amino acids. V was clipped by 6 bases and J by 6 bases, with 16 bases between them. Germline values: CDR1 SGHRS, CDR2 YFSETQ. CDR3 protein: CASTYRDMANEQFF. The CDR3 bases are TGCGCCAGCACCTACAGGGATATGGCCAATGAGCAGTTCTTC.

A few counts support this clonotype. The chain is built from TRBV6-5 and TRBJ2-4; 13 positions match TRBD2. The closer fit of TRBJ2-7 to the DNA end suggests the J call may be wrong. CDR1 is MNHEY and CDR2 is SVGAGI in the germline V gene. The CDR3 spans 15 residues. CDR3 loop: CASSLTSGRLYEQYF. The CDR3 DNA follows: TGTGCCAGCAGTTTGACTAGCGGGAGGCTGTACGAGCAGTACTTC.

In its sample, this clonotype was seen many times. CDR3 sequence (DNA): TGTGCCAGCGGACAACAGGGCTATGGCTACACCTTC. Translation gives CASGQQGYGYTF. The chain couples TRBV28 to TRBJ1-2; possible D gene TRBD1, 6 bases. The CDR3 extends over 12 amino acids. The ends were cut back, 8 bases at V and 4 bases at J, with 11 bases in the middle. Germline assignment: CDR1 MDHEN and CDR2 SYDVKM.

This clonotype was seen a handful of times. The chain recombines TRBV5-5 with TRBJ2-1; 8 bases are a match to TRBD1. The CDR3 is 16 amino acids. V shed 5 bases and J 0 bases; nucleotides not matched to a gene: 7. Germline V gives CDR1 SGHKS, CDR2 YYEKEE (reference sequence). The CDR3 bases are TGTGCCAGCAGAAATGGACAGGGACGCTCCTACAATGAGCAGTTCTTC. Translated, it gives CASRNGQGRSYNEQFF.

J is TRBJ2-5 and V is TRBV4-1; D unresolved. Germline V gene sequence: CDR1 MGHRA, CDR2 YSYEKL. The CDR3 covers 13 residues. V was cut by 1 base and J by 4 bases, with 7 bases left in between. The CDR3 nucleotides are TGCGCCAGCAGCCAAGGTCTATCAGAGACCCAGTACTTC. Its protein is CASSQGLSETQYF.

This sequence joins TRBV12-3 or TRBV12-4 and TRBJ1-6; no reliable D call. The CDR3 has 13 residues. The V end lost 7 bases, the J end lost 7 bases, and 11 bases lay between the germline ends. CDR3 amino acids: CASTPGGNSPLHF. The CDR3 DNA sequence: TGTGCCAGCACCCCGGGTGGGAATTCACCCCTCCACTTT.

The rearrangement joins TRBV10-2 to TRBJ2-5, with 9 bases that match TRBD1. The trim removed 0 bases at V and 3 bases at J, leaving 2 bases unmatched. Germline CDR1 WSHSY, CDR2 SAAADI. The CDR3 spans 15 residues. CDR3 residues: CASSESTGGKETQYF. CDR3 sequence (DNA): TGCGCCAGCAGTGAGTCGACAGGGGGGAAAGAGACCCAGTACTTC.

The DNA of the CDR3 is TGTGCCAGCAGTGAATCACGGGGGGCCCGCACAGATACGCAGTATTTT. It translates to CASSESRGARTDTQYF. The V gene is TRBV25-1, the J gene TRBJ2-3; D might be TRBD2 (7 bases). CDR1 and CDR2 (germline): MGHDK, SYGVNS. The ends were cut back, 1 base at V and 1 base at J, with 12 bases in the middle. This CDR3 has 16 amino acids.

This clonotype came up a few times. The V gene is TRBV5-1, the J gene TRBJ2-4; D is perhaps TRBD1 or TRBD2 (5 bases each). CDR3 length equals 16 residues. Germline V CDR1 and CDR2: SGHRS, YFSETQ. V was shortened by 0 bases and J by 0 bases, with 10 bases between the two germline ends. The CDR3 here is CASSLEVGEAKNIQYF. The CDR3 DNA follows: TGCGCCAGCAGCTTGGAGGTGGGGGAAGCCAAAAACATTCAGTACTTC. Supplemented by reference TRBV5-1 and TRBJ2-4, the full variable domain reads KAGVTQTPRYLIKTRGQQVTLSCSPISGHRSVSWYQQTPGQGLQFLFEYFSETQRNKGNFPGRFSGRQFSNSRSEMNVSTLELGDSALYLCASSLEVGEAKNIQYFGAGTRLSVL.

The chain links TRBV20-1 to TRBJ2-3, with D perhaps matching TRBD1 or TRBD2 (6 bases each). Per the germline V gene, CDR1 is DFQATT and CDR2 is SNEGSKA (reference sequence). V lost 1 base to trimming and J lost 5 bases, with 10 bases between them. CDR3 length: 13 amino acids. The CDR3 region is CSARVGGLDTQYF. The CDR3, as DNA: TGCAGTGCTAGAGTCGGGGGCCTAGATACGCAGTATTTT.

The V and J genes are TRBV20-1 and TRBJ2-7; D is unresolved. The CDR3 covers 11 residues. CDR1 DFQATT and CDR2 SNEGSKA come from the germline V gene (reference sequence). Trimming took 6 bases from V and 2 from J, leaving 8 bases between them. CDR3 loop: CSATDTYEQYF. DNA for the CDR3: TGCAGTGCCACAGATACCTACGAGCAGTACTTC.